This TCR beta chain comes out of a study of blood T cell repertoires in COVID-19. V lost 4 bases and J 3 bases, leaving 17 bases between the germline ends. The V gene's germline CDR1 is KGHDR and CDR2 SFDVKD. This CDR3 has 17 residues. Clones were sequenced by immunoSEQ multiplex PCR, and TCRdb holds only the in-frame ones, with some missing. Here the sample spans a few hundred thousand clones, roughly four fifths being singletons. Sequencing was performed on PBMCs or T cells enriched from blood (not recorded which). This TCR was recovered from a man in his forties or fifties who had been exposed to COVID-19. This chain joins TRBV24-1 and TRBJ2-2, with D possibly TRBD2 on 5 matching bases. Here the CDR3 reads CATSDSRDPQYTGELFF. CDR3 DNA: TGTGCCACCAGTGACTCCCGGGATCCGCAGTACACCGGGGAGCTGTTTTTT.